A selection of T cell receptor beta chains follows, all from one sample in a study of T cell responses to AZD1222 COVID-19 vaccine. TCRdb keeps only in-frame clones here, not all; method: immunoSEQ multiplex PCR. This sample has more than 95,000 clones, with approximately 88% found just once. This specimen was peripheral blood, taken on day 0 of AZD1222 vaccination. Receptors originate from an adult in good health. Both conserved end residues are part of each CDR3. D genes are given only for firm matches. Expanded clones are given a class, and other clones once, few, many or no size at all.

J gene: TRBJ1-1; clone size: NA; D gene: NA; V gene: TRBV5-1; CDR3 protein: CASSPYGDSGTEAFF; CDR3 DNA: TGCGCCAGCAGCCCGTACGGGGATTCGGGCACTGAAGCTTTCTTT
J gene: TRBJ1-1; clone size: once; D gene: NA; V gene: TRBV7-3; CDR3 protein: CASSLTGGGGNTEAFF; CDR3 DNA: TGTGCCAGCAGCTTAACAGGGGGAGGCGGGAACACTGAAGCTTTCTTT
J gene: TRBJ1-2; clone size: NA; D gene: NA; V gene: TRBV10-3; CDR3 protein: CAISDSDRANYGYTF; CDR3 DNA: TGTGCCATCAGTGACTCGGACAGAGCTAACTATGGCTACACCTTC
J gene: TRBJ1-5; clone size: few; D gene: NA; V gene: TRBV18; CDR3 protein: CASSTGSGNQPQHF; CDR3 DNA: TGTGCCAGCTCAACAGGGTCAGGCAATCAGCCCCAGCATTTT
J gene: TRBJ2-7; clone size: NA; D gene: TRBD2; V gene: TRBV7-2; CDR3 protein: CASSSSGGARYEQYF; CDR3 DNA: TGTGCCAGCAGCTCTAGCGGGGGGGCCCGCTACGAGCAGTACTTC
J gene: TRBJ2-1; clone size: NA; D gene: NA; V gene: TRBV11-3; CDR3 protein: CASSLLPQGIPGDEQFF; CDR3 DNA: TGTGCCAGCAGCTTATTACCTCAGGGAATCCCGGGGGATGAGCAGTTCTTC
J gene: TRBJ2-7; clone size: NA; D gene: NA; V gene: TRBV3-1/TRBV3-2; CDR3 protein: CASSRRGTGKTYEQYF; CDR3 DNA: TGTGCCAGCAGCCGGAGGGGGACGGGAAAGACCTACGAGCAGTACTTC
J gene: TRBJ1-2; clone size: NA; D gene: NA; V gene: TRBV3-1/TRBV3-2; CDR3 protein: CASSQGRETYGYTF; CDR3 DNA: TGTGCCAGCAGCCAAGGCAGGGAAACCTATGGCTACACCTTC
J gene: TRBJ1-4; clone size: NA; D gene: NA; V gene: TRBV29-1; CDR3 protein: CSVASEKLFF; CDR3 DNA: TGCAGCGTTGCAAGTGAAAAACTGTTTTTT
J gene: TRBJ1-1; clone size: NA; D gene: NA; V gene: TRBV6-1; CDR3 protein: CASSERVGAFF; CDR3 DNA: TGTGCCAGCAGTGAAAGGGTGGGAGCTTTCTTT
J gene: TRBJ1-2; clone size: once; D gene: NA; V gene: TRBV28; CDR3 protein: CAITPGANYGYTF; CDR3 DNA: TGTGCCATCACTCCAGGGGCTAACTATGGCTACACCTTC
J gene: TRBJ2-1; clone size: few; D gene: NA; V gene: TRBV18; CDR3 protein: CASSTDREGKFF; CDR3 DNA: TGTGCCAGCTCAACGGACAGGGAGGGGAAGTTCTTC
J gene: TRBJ1-1; clone size: NA; D gene: NA; V gene: TRBV5-8; CDR3 protein: CASSLAGSIEAFF; CDR3 DNA: TGTGCCAGCAGCTTGGCAGGGAGCATTGAAGCTTTCTTT
J gene: TRBJ1-2; clone size: NA; D gene: TRBD1; V gene: TRBV19; CDR3 protein: CASSFHRDRNLNNYGYTF; CDR3 DNA: TGTGCCAGTAGTTTTCACCGGGACAGGAATTTGAATAACTATGGCTACACCTTC
J gene: TRBJ2-3; clone size: NA; D gene: TRBD2; V gene: TRBV4-2; CDR3 protein: CASSQDGGTSGGAETDTQYF; CDR3 DNA: TGTGCCAGCAGCCAAGACGGTGGGACTAGCGGGGGGGCCGAAACAGATACGCAGTATTTT
J gene: TRBJ2-3; clone size: NA; D gene: NA; V gene: TRBV28; CDR3 protein: CASMRDSPLTDTQYF; CDR3 DNA: TGTGCCAGCATGCGGGACTCCCCTCTCACAGATACGCAGTATTTT
J gene: TRBJ2-3; clone size: NA; D gene: TRBD2; V gene: TRBV27; CDR3 protein: CASFSGGAGPRDTQYF; CDR3 DNA: TGTGCCAGCTTTAGCGGGGGGGCCGGGCCCCGAGATACGCAGTATTTT
J gene: TRBJ1-1; clone size: NA; D gene: NA; V gene: TRBV29-1; CDR3 protein: CSVWGGGDEAFF; CDR3 DNA: TGCAGCGTTTGGGGAGGGGGGGACGAAGCTTTCTTT
J gene: TRBJ2-7; clone size: NA; D gene: NA; V gene: TRBV14; CDR3 protein: CASSPGLSSYEQYF; CDR3 DNA: TGTGCCAGCAGCCCCGGGCTGAGCTCCTACGAGCAGTACTTC
J gene: TRBJ2-3; clone size: NA; D gene: TRBD2; V gene: TRBV13; CDR3 protein: CASSPSGVATDTQYF; CDR3 DNA: TGTGCCAGCAGTCCAAGCGGGGTGGCCACAGATACGCAGTATTTT
J gene: TRBJ1-3; clone size: NA; D gene: NA; V gene: TRBV29-1; CDR3 protein: CSVEGKRGNTIYF; CDR3 DNA: TGCAGCGTTGAAGGGAAGAGGGGAAACACCATATATTTT
J gene: TRBJ1-5; clone size: once; D gene: TRBD1; V gene: TRBV2; CDR3 protein: CASAGTGGNQPQHF; CDR3 DNA: TGTGCCAGCGCCGGGACAGGGGGGAATCAGCCCCAGCATTTT
J gene: TRBJ2-7; clone size: once; D gene: NA; V gene: TRBV19; CDR3 protein: CASSVSGTHREQYF; CDR3 DNA: TGTGCCAGTAGTGTTTCCGGGACGCATCGGGAGCAGTACTTC